This T cell receptor beta chain was documented in a study of T cell changes during pregnancy in multiple sclerosis. From germline, CDR1 is SGHDT and CDR2 YYEEEE. The CDR3 extends over 18 amino acids. V lost 9 bases, J lost 0 bases, and 10 bases stayed unmatched. Assay: immunoSEQ multiplex PCR; the TCRdb copy retains only in-frame clones and omits some. The repertoire has about 65,000 clones, about 92% of them found once; the top ten carry 2.5% to 3.5%. The specimen was CD8+ T cells from peripheral blood mononuclear cells, collected in the third trimester of pregnancy. The V call is TRBV5-6, the J call TRBJ2-2; TRBD2 agrees at 14 bases. The source is a female donor in good health, enrolled as a control in a pregnancy study. The CDR3 protein is CATGGLAGAIANTGELFF. CDR3 bases: TGTGCCACCGGGGGACTAGCGGGGGCGATCGCGAACACCGGGGAGCTGTTTTTT. The full variable domain, its missing parts supplied by reference TRBV5-6 and TRBJ2-2, is DAGVTQSPTHLIKTRGQQVTLRCSPKSGHDTVSWYQQALGQGPQFIFQYYEEEERQRGNFPDRFSGHQFPNYSSELNVNALLLGDSALYLCATGGLAGAIANTGELFFGEGSRLTVL.